This T cell receptor beta chain appears in the sequencing data of a study of beta chain features in type 1 diabetes. Since all of the isolated RNA was reverse transcribed, expressed TCRB transcripts were what got sequenced. TCRdb keeps only in-frame clones here, not all; method: immunoSEQ multiplex PCR. The sample holds 220,000 or so clones, around 68% seen once. Sort purity for all populations was recorded as exceeding 98%. Whole-study findings and limits: There was a possibility that cDNA sequencing over-represented cells with high TCR expression. Unsettled here was the matter of whether HLA type influences TCRB rearrangement.

The germline CDR1 and CDR2 sequences are LGHNA and YNFKEQ. This CDR3 spans 17 amino acids. V was cut by 4 bases and J by 4 bases, with 22 bases left in between. Concerning this clone itself: Its antigen is unknown.

J is TRBJ2-5 and V is TRBV4-2, with no clear D. The TCR sequence derives from a young man in good health. The specimen sequenced was naive CD4+ T cells from blood. CDR3 DNA sequence: TGTGCCAGCAGCCTCACCTCGGGCTCCCTAGGGCGAGAGACCCAGTACTTC. Translated: CASSLTSGSLGRETQYF.